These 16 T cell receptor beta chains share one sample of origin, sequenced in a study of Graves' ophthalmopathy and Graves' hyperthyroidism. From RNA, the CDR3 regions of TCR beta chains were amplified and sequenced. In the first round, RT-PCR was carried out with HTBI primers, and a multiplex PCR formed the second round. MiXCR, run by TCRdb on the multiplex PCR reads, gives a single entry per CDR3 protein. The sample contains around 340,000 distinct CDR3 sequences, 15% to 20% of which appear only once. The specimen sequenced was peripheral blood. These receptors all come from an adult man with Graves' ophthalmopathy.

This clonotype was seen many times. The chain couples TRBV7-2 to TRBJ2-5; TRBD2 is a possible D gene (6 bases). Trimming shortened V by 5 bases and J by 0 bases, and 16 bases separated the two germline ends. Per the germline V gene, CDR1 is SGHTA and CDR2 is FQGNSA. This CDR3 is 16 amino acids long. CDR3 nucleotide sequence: TGTGCCAGCAGCGCCGGGGTAGCGGCGTACCAAGAGACCCAGTACTTC. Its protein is CASSAGVAAYQETQYF.

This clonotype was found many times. The CDR3 region has the DNA TGCGCCAGCAGCTTGGGGACGGAAAACTATGGCTACACCTTC. As protein: CASSLGTENYGYTF. The chain links TRBV5-1 to TRBJ1-2, with D unclear. Germline CDR1 reads SGHRS; CDR2 reads YFSETQ. Trimming took off 0 bases at V and 2 bases at J, with 8 bases between the two ends. This CDR3 is built from 14 residues.

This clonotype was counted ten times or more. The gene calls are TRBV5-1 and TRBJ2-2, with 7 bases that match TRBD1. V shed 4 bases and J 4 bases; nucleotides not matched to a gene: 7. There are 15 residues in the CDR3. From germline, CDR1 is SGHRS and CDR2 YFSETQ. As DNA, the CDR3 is TGCGCCAGCAGCCCGGGGACAGAAAGCACCGGGGAGCTGTTTTTT. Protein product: CASSPGTESTGELFF. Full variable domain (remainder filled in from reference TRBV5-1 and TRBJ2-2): KAGVTQTPRYLIKTRGQQVTLSCSPISGHRSVSWYQQTPGQGLQFLFEYFSETQRNKGNFPGRFSGRQFSNSRSEMNVSTLELGDSALYLCASSPGTESTGELFFGEGSRLTVL.

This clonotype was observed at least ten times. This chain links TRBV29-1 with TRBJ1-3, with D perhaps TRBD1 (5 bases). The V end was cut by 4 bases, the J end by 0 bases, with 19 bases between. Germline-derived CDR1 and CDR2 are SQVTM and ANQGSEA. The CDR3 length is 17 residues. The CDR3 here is CSVVGGTFSSSGNTIYF. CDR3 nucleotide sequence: TGCAGCGTTGTCGGCGGGACGTTTTCAAGCTCTGGAAACACCATATATTTT. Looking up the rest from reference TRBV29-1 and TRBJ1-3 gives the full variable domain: SAVISQKPSRDICQRGTSLTIQCQVDSQVTMMFWYRQQPGQSLTLIATANQGSEATYESGFVIDKFPISRPNLTFSTLTVSNMSPEDSSIYLCSVVGGTFSSSGNTIYFGEGSWLTVV.

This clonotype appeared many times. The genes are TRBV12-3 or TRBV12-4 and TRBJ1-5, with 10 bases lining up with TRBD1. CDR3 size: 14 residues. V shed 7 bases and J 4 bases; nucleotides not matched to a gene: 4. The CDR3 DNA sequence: TGTGCCAGCACCCAGGACAGGGGGAATCAGCCCCAGCATTTT. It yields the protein CASTQDRGNQPQHF.

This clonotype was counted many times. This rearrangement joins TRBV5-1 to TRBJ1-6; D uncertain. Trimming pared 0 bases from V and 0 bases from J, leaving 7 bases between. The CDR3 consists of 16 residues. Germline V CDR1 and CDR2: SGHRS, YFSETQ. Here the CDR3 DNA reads TGCGCCAGCAGCTTGGACCAAAGCTCCTATAATTCACCCCTCCACTTT. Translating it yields CASSLDQSSYNSPLHF.

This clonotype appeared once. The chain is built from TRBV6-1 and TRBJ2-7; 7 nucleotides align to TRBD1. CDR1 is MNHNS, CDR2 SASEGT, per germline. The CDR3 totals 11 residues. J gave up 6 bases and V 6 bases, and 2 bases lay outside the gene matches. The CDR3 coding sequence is TGTGCCAGCAGGACAGGGCCCGAGCAGTACTTC. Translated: CASRTGPEQYF.

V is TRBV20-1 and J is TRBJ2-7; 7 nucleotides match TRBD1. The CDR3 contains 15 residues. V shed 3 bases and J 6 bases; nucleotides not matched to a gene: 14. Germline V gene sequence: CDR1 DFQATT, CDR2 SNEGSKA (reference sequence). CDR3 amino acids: CSARLLRRQGVEQYF. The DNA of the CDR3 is TGCAGTGCTAGGCTCTTACGGCGACAGGGAGTCGAGCAGTACTTC.

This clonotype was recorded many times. CDR3 nucleotides: TGTGCCAGCAGCTTGTTCGCTAGCAGGGCTTACGAGCAGTACTTC. Protein: CASSLFASRAYEQYF. The chain has TRBV5-6 and TRBJ2-7, with D possibly called TRBD1 or TRBD2 (5 bases each). V was shortened by 1 base and J by 4 bases, with 15 bases between the two germline ends. Germline V lookup: CDR1 SGHDT, CDR2 YYEEEE. The CDR3 covers 15 residues. The full variable domain, in which reference TRBV5-6 and TRBJ2-7 provide the parts outside the CDR3, is DAGVTQSPTHLIKTRGQQVTLRCSPKSGHDTVSWYQQALGQGPQFIFQYYEEEERQRGNFPDRFSGHQFPNYSSELNVNALLLGDSALYLCASSLFASRAYEQYFGPGTRLTVT.

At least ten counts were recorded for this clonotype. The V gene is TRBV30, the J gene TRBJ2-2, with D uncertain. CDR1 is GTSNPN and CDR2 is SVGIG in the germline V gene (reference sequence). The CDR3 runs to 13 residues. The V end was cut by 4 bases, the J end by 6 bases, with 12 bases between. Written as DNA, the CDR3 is TGTGCCTGGAACCGTATATCGCCCGGGGAGCTGTTTTTT. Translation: CAWNRISPGELFF. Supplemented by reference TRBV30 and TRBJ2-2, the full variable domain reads SQTIHQWPATLVQPVGSPLSLECTVEGTSNPNLYWYRQAAGRGLQLLFYSVGIGQISSEVPQNLSASRPQDRQFILSSKKLLLSDSGFYLCAWNRISPGELFFGEGSRLTVL.

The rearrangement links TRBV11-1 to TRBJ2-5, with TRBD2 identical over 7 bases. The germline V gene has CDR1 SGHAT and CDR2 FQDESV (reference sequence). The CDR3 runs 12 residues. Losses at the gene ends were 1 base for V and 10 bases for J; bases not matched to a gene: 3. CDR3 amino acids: CASSLVGGSQYF. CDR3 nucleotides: TGTGCCAGCAGCTTAGTAGGCGGGAGCCAGTACTTC.

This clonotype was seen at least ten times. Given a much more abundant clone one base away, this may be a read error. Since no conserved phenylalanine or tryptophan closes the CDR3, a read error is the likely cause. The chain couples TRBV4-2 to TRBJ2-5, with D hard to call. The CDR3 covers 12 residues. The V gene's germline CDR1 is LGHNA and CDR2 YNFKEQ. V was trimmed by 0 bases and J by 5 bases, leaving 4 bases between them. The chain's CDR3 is CASSQDSETQYL. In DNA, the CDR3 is TGTGCCAGCAGCCAAGATTCGGAGACCCAGTACCTC.

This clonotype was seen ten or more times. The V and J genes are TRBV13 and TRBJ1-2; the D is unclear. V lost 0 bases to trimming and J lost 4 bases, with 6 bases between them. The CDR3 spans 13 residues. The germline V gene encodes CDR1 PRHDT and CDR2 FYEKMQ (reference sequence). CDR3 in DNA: TGTGCCAGCAGCTTAGGCCAGACCTATGGCTACACCTTC. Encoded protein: CASSLGQTYGYTF.

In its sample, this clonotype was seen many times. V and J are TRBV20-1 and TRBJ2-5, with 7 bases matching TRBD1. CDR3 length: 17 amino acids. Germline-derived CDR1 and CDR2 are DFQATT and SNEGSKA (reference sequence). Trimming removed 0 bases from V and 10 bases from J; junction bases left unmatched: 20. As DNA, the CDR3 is TGCAGTGCTAGAGAACGACGAGGACAGGCGACGCAAAGGGGCCAGTACTTC. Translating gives CSARERRGQATQRGQYF.

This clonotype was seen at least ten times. The DNA of the CDR3 is TGTGCCTGGATGCGAAAGGGGAGAGGGTCTGAAGCTTTCTTT. Protein product: CAWMRKGRGSEAFF. V usage is TRBV30 and J usage is TRBJ1-1; weak D call: TRBD1 (5 bases). V shed 4 bases and J shed 6 bases, with 18 bases lying between them. Germline values: CDR1 GTSNPN, CDR2 SVGIG (reference sequence). The CDR3 has 14 residues.

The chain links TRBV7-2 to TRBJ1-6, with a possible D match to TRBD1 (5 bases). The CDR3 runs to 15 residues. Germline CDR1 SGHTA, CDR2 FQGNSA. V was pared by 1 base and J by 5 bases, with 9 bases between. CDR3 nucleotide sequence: TGTGCCAGCAGCTTAGTGGGACTGGATAATTCACCCCTCCACTTT. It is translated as CASSLVGLDNSPLHF.